The 12 T cell receptor beta chains below come from one sample, sequenced in a study of T cell responses to AZD1222 COVID-19 vaccine. Sequencing used immunoSEQ multiplex PCR; TCRdb keeps in-frame clones, though not all of them. The sample records approximately 190,000 clones, roughly 88% being singletons. Source: peripheral blood, taken on day 0 of AZD1222 vaccination. These receptors were collected from an adult in good health.

This chain joins TRBV2 and TRBJ2-3; weak D call: TRBD2 (5 bases). CDR3 length equals 14 residues. With 4 bases removed from V and 3 bases from J, the gap between germline ends came to 11 bases. Germline CDR1 reads SNHLY; CDR2 reads FYNNEI. DNA for the CDR3: TGTGCCAGCAGTGCGGACTCCAGGACAGATACGCAGTATTTT. Translation: CASSADSRTDTQYF.

The rearrangement joins TRBV6-5 to TRBJ1-3, with D hard to call. In germline, CDR1 is MNHEY, CDR2 SVGAGI. Trimming removed 6 bases at V and 0 bases at J, with 12 bases between. This CDR3 comprises 15 residues. The CDR3: CASRATDHSGNTIYF. Here the CDR3 DNA reads TGTGCCAGCAGGGCGACGGACCACTCTGGAAACACCATATATTTT.

The chain links TRBV19 to TRBJ2-3; 7 bases are shared with TRBD1. Germline trimming cut 6 bases from V and 0 bases from J; bases unmatched to any gene: 6. CDR3 length equals 15 residues. Germline loops: CDR1 LNHDA, CDR2 SQIVND (reference sequence). In DNA, the CDR3 is TGTGCCAGTAGCTTGGGACAGACTAGCACAGATACGCAGTATTTT. This encodes CASSLGQTSTDTQYF.

The chain employs TRBV5-1 and TRBJ1-1; 8 bases agree with TRBD1. Losses at the gene ends were 3 bases for V and 1 base for J; bases not matched to a gene: 2. The germline V gene encodes CDR1 SGHRS and CDR2 YFSETQ. The CDR3 sequence is 14 residues long. Here the CDR3 DNA reads TGCGCCAGCAGCTGGGACAGGAGGAACACTGAAGCTTTCTTT. Its protein is CASSWDRRNTEAFF.

The chain is built from TRBV29-1 and TRBJ1-2; 9 bases are shared with TRBD1. This CDR3 spans 14 amino acids. Germline CDR1 is SQVTM and CDR2 is ANQGSEA. V shed 6 bases and J 7 bases; nucleotides not matched to a gene: 12. The CDR3: CSVPTPGQGGGYTF. For the CDR3, the DNA is TGCAGCGTGCCCACCCCGGGACAGGGAGGTGGCTACACCTTC.

The rearrangement joins TRBV24-1 to TRBJ2-3; TRBD1 matches 7 bases. Germline V CDR1 and CDR2: KGHDR, SFDVKD. The ends lost 5 bases at V and 0 bases at J; junction bases unmatched: 1. The CDR3 consists of 14 residues. The CDR3 spells CATSADRSTDTQYF. In DNA, the CDR3 is TGTGCCACCAGTGCGGACAGGAGCACAGATACGCAGTATTTT.

J is TRBJ1-4 and V is TRBV6-5, with D unresolved. Trimming left V 0 bases short and J 7 bases short, with 12 bases between. The CDR3 spans 15 residues. CDR1 and CDR2 from the germline V gene are MNHEY and SVGAGI. The CDR3 here is CASSYSSRLGEKLFF. The DNA for the CDR3 is TGTGCCAGCAGTTACTCGTCTCGGCTGGGTGAAAAACTGTTTTTT.

The V and J genes are TRBV3-1 (or the pseudogene TRBV3-2) and TRBJ1-1; D is uncertain. The CDR3 extends over 14 amino acids. Between the trimmed V and J ends, which lost 5 bases and 3 bases, there was a span of 13 bases. Germline V gives CDR1 LGHDT, CDR2 YNNKEL (reference sequence). The DNA of the CDR3 is TGTGCCAGCAGCACATCTGGAGTCGACACTGAAGCTTTCTTT. Amino acid sequence: CASSTSGVDTEAFF.

J is TRBJ2-1 and V is TRBV3-1 (or the pseudogene TRBV3-2), with 14 bases matching TRBD2. The CDR3 runs to 14 residues. J lost 8 bases, V lost 5 bases, and 2 bases had no gene match. Germline values: CDR1 LGHDT, CDR2 YNNKEL (reference sequence). This chain's CDR3 is CASSGLAGGYEQFF. DNA of the CDR3: TGTGCCAGCAGCGGACTAGCGGGGGGTTATGAGCAGTTCTTC.

J is TRBJ2-1 and V is TRBV7-2, with 13 bases lining up with TRBD2. This CDR3 spans 15 amino acids. Per germline, CDR1 SGHTA and CDR2 FQGNSA. V shed 5 bases, J shed 10 bases, and the junction held 8 bases outside the gene matches. CDR3 in amino acids: CASSRGTSGVKEQFF. The CDR3 region has the DNA TGTGCCAGCAGCCGCGGGACTAGCGGGGTCAAGGAGCAGTTCTTC. Together with reference TRBV7-2 and TRBJ2-1, the CDR3 gives the full variable domain: GAGVSQSPSNKVTEKGKDVELRCDPISGHTALYWYRQSLGQGLEFLIYFQGNSAPDKSGLPSDRFSAERTGGSVSTLTIQRTQQEDSAVYLCASSRGTSGVKEQFFGPGTRLTVL.

V usage is TRBV19 and J usage is TRBJ2-6, with TRBD1 matching 8 bases. CDR1 and CDR2 (germline): LNHDA, SQIVND (reference sequence). This CDR3 contains 16 residues. With 4 bases clipped from V and 5 bases from J, the junction kept 7 bases outside the gene matches. CDR3 in DNA: TGTGCCAGTAGTAAAGACAGGGGTCTTCGGGCCAACGTCCTGACTTTC. Residues: CASSKDRGLRANVLTF.

CDR3 protein: CASSLGGALNSPLHF. DNA for the CDR3: TGTGCCAGCAGCCTTGGAGGGGCCCTAAATTCACCCCTCCACTTT. The genes are TRBV7-9 and TRBJ1-6; D perhaps matches TRBD1 (5 bases). This CDR3 contains 15 residues. Germline V gene data show CDR1 as SEHNR and CDR2 as FQNEAQ (reference sequence). Trimming stripped 5 bases from V and 7 bases from J, with 15 bases between.